This TCR beta chain was identified during a study of blood T cell repertoires in COVID-19. Looking at the study overall: Material from acute and convalescent COVID-19 was sourced from the United States, Italy and Spain.

Assay: immunoSEQ multiplex PCR; the TCRdb copy retains only in-frame clones and omits some. The sample has roughly 120,000 clones, 80% to 90% seen once; the top ten hold about an eighth. The count of this clone is one. This CDR3 comprises 15 residues. CDR1 and CDR2 (germline): MNHNY, SVGAGI (reference sequence). V gave up 5 bases and J gave up 8 bases; unmatched junction bases: 10. The chain carries TRBV6-6 and TRBJ2-2; 8 bases are a match to TRBD2. The specimen was peripheral blood. The source of this sequence is a human donor in a cohort sampled during active COVID-19. The CDR3, as DNA: TGTGCCAGCAGTCATCCGGGACTAGATCCGGGGGAGCTGTTTTTT. Amino acid sequence: CASSHPGLDPGELFF.